One sample yielded the 7 T cell receptor beta chains listed below, sequenced in a study of human T cells and chemical hapten exposure. Time point denoted: patch test 3, about 24 weeks after DPC sensitization. Treatment described: therapeutic diphenylcyclopropenone sensitization with weekly scalp DPC. One entry per CDR3 protein, called by TCRdb with MiXCR from the RACE reads. The sample gives 95,000 to 150,000 distinct CDR3 sequences, approximately 11% of which show up once; 2% to 2.5% is in the top ten. The source material was whole blood, sampled in connection with sensitization to the hapten diphenylcyclopropenone (DPC). The origin of the receptors is a woman in her 50s with alopecia areata. Some clones in this sample may be carry-over from other donors' samples.

This clonotype appeared a few times. The rearrangement joins TRBV12-3 or TRBV12-4 to TRBJ2-3; 12 bases map to TRBD2. The J segment lost 2 bases and the V segment lost 4 bases, leaving 10 bases of the junction unmatched. The CDR3 is 18 amino acids. Here the CDR3 reads CASSSRMTSGGPTDTQYF. CDR3 nucleotide sequence: TGTGCCAGCAGTTCCCGTATGACTAGCGGGGGTCCCACAGATACGCAGTATTTT.

This clonotype was observed many times. The chain has TRBV27 and TRBJ1-5; 8 bases map to TRBD1. The germline CDR1 and CDR2 sequences are MNHEY and SMNVEV (reference sequence). V gave up 6 bases and J gave up 9 bases; unmatched junction bases: 7. The CDR3 has 13 amino acids. In DNA, the CDR3 is TGTGCCAGCAGGGACAGGGACGTAGGGCCCCAGCATTTT. It yields the protein CASRDRDVGPQHF.

This clonotype was observed many times. The chain links TRBV29-1 to TRBJ2-1; 9 bases are shared with TRBD2. V lost 4 bases and J lost 7; bases outside the gene matches: 17. The CDR3 runs 17 residues. CDR1 is SQVTM and CDR2 is ANQGSEA in the germline V gene. For the CDR3, the DNA is TGCAGCGTTGGGGGGCTTAGCGGGAGATTAGTAGGTAATGAGCAGTTCTTC. This translates into CSVGGLSGRLVGNEQFF.

The V and J genes are TRBV12-3 or TRBV12-4 and TRBJ1-6; D unresolved. The CDR3 sequence is 13 residues long. With 1 base removed from V and 10 bases from J, the gap between germline ends came to 8 bases. In nucleotides, the CDR3 is TGTGCCAGCAGTTTAGGGGCCCGATCACCCCTCCACTTT. This codes for CASSLGARSPLHF.

This chain joins TRBV18 and TRBJ1-1; D gene unclear. The CDR3 totals 15 residues. Germline assignment: CDR1 KGHSH and CDR2 LQKENI. Trimming took off 0 bases at V and 1 base at J, with 9 bases between the two ends. The CDR3 sequence is CASSPPSGWNTEAFF. The CDR3 DNA follows: TGTGCCAGCTCACCACCATCGGGGTGGAACACTGAAGCTTTCTTT.

This chain uses TRBV19 with TRBJ1-5; D is undetermined. The V gene's germline CDR1 is LNHDA and CDR2 SQIVND (reference sequence). The germline V and J ends were trimmed by 5 bases and 1 base, with 3 bases remaining between them. This CDR3 is 12 amino acids long. The CDR3 sequence: CASSQSNQPQHF. The CDR3, as DNA: TGTGCCAGTAGTCAAAGCAATCAGCCCCAGCATTTT.

In its sample, this clonotype was seen a few times. The CDR3 sequence is CATSLGLGIDEQYF. For the CDR3, the DNA is TGTGCCACCAGCCTAGGCCTGGGCATCGACGAGCAGTACTTC. The V and J genes are TRBV15 and TRBJ2-7; D unclear. The ends were cut back, 5 bases at V and 5 bases at J, with 16 bases in the middle. The germline gives CDR1 LNHNV, CDR2 YYDKDF (reference sequence). The CDR3 contains 14 residues.